This TCR beta chain derives from a study of blood T cell repertoires in COVID-19. About the study: COVID-19 samples, acute and convalescent, were from the United States, Italy and Spain.

Researchers sorted participants into cohorts using their self-reported clinical history. As handled by the study authors: Reference gene primer amplification yielded estimated nucleated cell counts. Assay: immunoSEQ multiplex PCR; the TCRdb copy retains only in-frame clones and omits some. The V and J calls and the clone size are those of that table, but D and trimming were determined from the DNA. The repertoire holds around 300,000 clones, with approximately 89% as singletons. CDR1 is GTSNPN, CDR2 SVGIG, per germline (reference sequence). The V and J ends lost 1 base and 3 bases, in that order; junction bases with no gene match: 5. CDR3 size: 17 residues.

This sequence joins TRBV30 and TRBJ1-6, with 11 bases matching TRBD1. The TCR originated in a young man who had recovered from COVID-19. Input material: PBMCs or T cells enriched from blood (not recorded which). The CDR3 DNA reads TGTGCCTGGAGTGCGGGGACAGGGGGGTTCTATAATTCACCCCTCCACTTT. Translated, it gives CAWSAGTGGFYNSPLHF. The whole variable domain, filled in from reference TRBV30 and TRBJ1-6, reads SQTIHQWPATLVQPVGSPLSLECTVEGTSNPNLYWYRQAAGRGLQLLFYSVGIGQISSEVPQNLSASRPQDRQFILSSKKLLLSDSGFYLCAWSAGTGGFYNSPLHFGNGTRLTVT.